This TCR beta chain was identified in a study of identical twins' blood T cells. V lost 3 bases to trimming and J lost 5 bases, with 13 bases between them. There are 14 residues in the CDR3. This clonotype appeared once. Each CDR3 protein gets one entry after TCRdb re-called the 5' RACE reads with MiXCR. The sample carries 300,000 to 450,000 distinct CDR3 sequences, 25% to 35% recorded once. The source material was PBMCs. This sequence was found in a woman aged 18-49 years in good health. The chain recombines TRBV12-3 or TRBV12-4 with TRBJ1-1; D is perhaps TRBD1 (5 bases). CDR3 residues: CASSLGGRDTEAFF. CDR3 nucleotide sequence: TGTGCCAGCAGTTTGGGGGGACGGGATACTGAAGCTTTCTTT.